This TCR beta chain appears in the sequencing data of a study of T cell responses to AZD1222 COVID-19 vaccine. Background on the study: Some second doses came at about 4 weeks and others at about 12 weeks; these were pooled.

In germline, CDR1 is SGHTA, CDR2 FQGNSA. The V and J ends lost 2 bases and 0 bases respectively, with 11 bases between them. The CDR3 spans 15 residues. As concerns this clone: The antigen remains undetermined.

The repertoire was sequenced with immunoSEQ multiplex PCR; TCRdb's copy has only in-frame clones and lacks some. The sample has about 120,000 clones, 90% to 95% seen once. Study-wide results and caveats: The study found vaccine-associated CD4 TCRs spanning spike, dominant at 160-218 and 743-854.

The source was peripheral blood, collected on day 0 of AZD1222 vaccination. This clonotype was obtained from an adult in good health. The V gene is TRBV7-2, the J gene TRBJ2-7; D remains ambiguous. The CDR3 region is CASSLSTVLSYEQYF. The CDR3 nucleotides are TGTGCCAGCAGCTTATCCACAGTTCTCTCCTACGAGCAGTACTTC.